This TCR beta chain was documented in a study of cytotoxic CD8 clonotypes in ibrutinib-treated CLL. Notes on this clone: Its cognate antigen is unknown.

The assay was immunoSEQ multiplex PCR, and TCRdb's table has in-frame clones only and misses some. The sample has 150,000 or so clones, about 80% seen once. Findings and limits, study-wide: Elevated clonality accompanied ibrutinib response, with a return toward baseline values at progression.

This receptor was obtained from a human donor with chronic lymphocytic leukemia. The material sequenced was PBMCs, taken after 24 months of ibrutinib treatment.

DNA of the CDR3: TGTGCCTGGAGGGGACGCCCGTTTGGAGGGGCGTACGAGCAGTACTTC. Amino acid sequence: CAWRGRPFGGAYEQYF. The V call is TRBV30, the J call TRBJ2-7; D possibly corresponds to TRBD2 (6 bases). The CDR3 extends over 16 amino acids. Trimming stripped 3 bases from V and 4 bases from J, with 22 bases between. Germline assignment: CDR1 GTSNPN and CDR2 SVGIG (reference sequence).